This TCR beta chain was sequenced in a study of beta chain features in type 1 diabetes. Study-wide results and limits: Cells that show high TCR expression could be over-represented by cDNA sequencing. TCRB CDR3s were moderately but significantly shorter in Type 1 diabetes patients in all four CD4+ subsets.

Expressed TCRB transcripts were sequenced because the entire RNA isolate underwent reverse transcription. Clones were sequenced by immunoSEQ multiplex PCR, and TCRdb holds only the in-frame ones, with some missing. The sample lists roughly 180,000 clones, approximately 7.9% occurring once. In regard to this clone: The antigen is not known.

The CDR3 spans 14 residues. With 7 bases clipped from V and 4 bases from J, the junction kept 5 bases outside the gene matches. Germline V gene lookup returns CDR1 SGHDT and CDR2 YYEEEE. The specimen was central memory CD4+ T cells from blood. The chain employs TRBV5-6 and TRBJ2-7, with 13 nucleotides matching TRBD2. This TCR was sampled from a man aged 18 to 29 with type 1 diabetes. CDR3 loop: CASPQGLAGYEQYF. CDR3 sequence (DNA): TGTGCCAGCCCTCAGGGACTAGCGGGGTACGAGCAGTACTTC.